These T cell receptor beta chains were read from a single sample in a study of blood T cells in healthy people across ages. One entry per CDR3 protein results from TCRdb running MiXCR on the 5' RACE reads. The sample holds roughly 560,000 distinct CDR3 sequences, nearly 25% seen once. The same specimen was also included in a second study, on T cells of mothers and their children.

Sequencing was done on a sample of blood. These receptors all stem from a boy between 10 and 17 years old in good health. Both conserved end residues are part of each CDR3. The order of the fields is D gene, V gene, J gene, clone size, CDR3 protein, CDR3 DNA. D genes are given only for firm matches. Size tells how often a clone was seen (once, few, many) or the class of an expanded clone, and some rows leave it out.

>NA|TRBV7-2|TRBJ1-1|NA
CASVRGWAGISTEAFF
TGTGCCAGCGTAAGAGGGTGGGCAGGGATTAGCACTGAAGCTTTCTTT
>TRBD2|TRBV4-2|TRBJ2-7|NA
CASSQDLTSGSYEQYF
TGTGCCAGCAGCCAAGATCTCACTAGCGGGAGCTACGAGCAGTACTTC
>NA|TRBV7-8|TRBJ1-4|NA
CASSFSGRTNEKLFF
TGTGCCAGCAGCTTTTCAGGGCGCACTAATGAAAAACTGTTTTTT
>NA|TRBV4-3|TRBJ2-5|NA
CASSQDRAGSKETQYF
TGCGCCAGCAGCCAAGATAGGGCGGGCAGCAAAGAGACCCAGTACTTC
>TRBD2|TRBV6-6|TRBJ2-4|NA
CAGRSGGGLAKNIQYF
TGTGCCGGCCGTAGCGGGGGGGGACTAGCCAAAAACATTCAGTACTTC
>NA|TRBV29-1|TRBJ1-2|NA
CSVESPSVWGYTF
TGCAGCGTTGAATCCCCCTCCGTTTGGGGCTACACCTTC
>NA|TRBV28|TRBJ2-7|NA
CASSTPSGQSYEQYF
TGTGCCAGCAGTACCCCCTCCGGACAGTCCTACGAGCAGTACTTC
>TRBD2|TRBV5-1|TRBJ2-1|few
CASSSSGRAGDEQFF
TGCGCCAGCAGCTCTAGCGGGAGGGCCGGGGATGAGCAGTTCTTC
>NA|TRBV6-2/TRBV6-3|TRBJ2-1|many
CASSQDRSYNEQFF
TGTGCCAGCAGTCAGGACAGATCCTACAATGAGCAGTTCTTC
>NA|TRBV6-1|TRBJ1-4|NA
CASIGGLTNEKLFF
TGTGCCAGCATCGGGGGGTTAACTAATGAAAAACTGTTTTTT
>NA|TRBV5-1|TRBJ2-7|many
CASSLLATPVLYEQYF
TGCGCCAGCAGCCTCCTAGCCACCCCCGTGCTCTACGAGCAGTACTTC
>NA|TRBV29-1|TRBJ2-3|once
CSVGGAGRTDTQYF
TGCAGCGTTGGGGGAGCGGGTCGCACAGATACGCAGTATTTT
>TRBD1|TRBV5-1|TRBJ2-1|few
CASRQLGTGWNEQFF
TGCGCCAGCAGGCAACTAGGGACAGGGTGGAATGAGCAGTTCTTC
>NA|TRBV21-1|TRBJ2-4|NA
CAIRGAGKNIQYF
TGTGCCATCCGGGGGGCAGGCAAAAACATTCAGTACTTC
>TRBD1|TRBV28|TRBJ1-5|few
CASSRQGPYQPQHF
TGTGCCAGCAGTCGACAGGGGCCTTATCAGCCCCAGCATTTT
>NA|TRBV4-3|TRBJ2-1|NA
CASSHQGGTYNEQFF
TGCGCCAGCAGCCATCAGGGGGGGACCTACAATGAGCAGTTCTTC
>NA|TRBV4-3|TRBJ1-2|NA
CASSHLDSFEGYTF
TGCGCCAGCAGCCACCTTGACAGCTTCGAGGGCTACACCTTC
>NA|TRBV7-2|TRBJ2-3|NA
CASRRTGSSDTQYF
TGTGCCAGCAGGAGAACAGGGAGTTCAGATACGCAGTATTTT
>TRBD1|TRBV28|TRBJ2-7|NA
CASRRWTGTDYEQYF
TGTGCCAGCAGACGATGGACAGGGACGGATTACGAGCAGTACTTC
>NA|TRBV6-2/TRBV6-3|TRBJ2-6|NA
CASSYNLRGSGANVLTF
TGTGCCAGCAGTTATAACCTCAGGGGATCTGGGGCCAACGTCCTGACTTTC
>NA|TRBV20-1|TRBJ1-6|NA
CSARTKTVGYNSPLHF
TGCAGTGCTAGAACAAAGACGGTGGGGTATAATTCACCCCTCCACTTT
>NA|TRBV4-3|TRBJ1-1|few
CASSQEWEGLNTEAFF
TGCGCCAGCAGCCAAGAGTGGGAGGGCTTGAACACTGAAGCTTTCTTT
>NA|TRBV7-2|TRBJ2-7|few
CASSLGRSAASPSTYEQYF
TGTGCCAGCAGCTTAGGACGCAGTGCGGCGAGTCCAAGCACCTACGAGCAGTACTTC
>TRBD1|TRBV27|TRBJ2-3|NA
CASSGTGEASTQYF
TGTGCCAGCAGTGGGACAGGTGAGGCCAGTACGCAGTATTTT
>TRBD1|TRBV28|TRBJ1-6|few
CASWDRGWDLALHF
TGTGCCAGCTGGGACAGGGGCTGGGATTTAGCCCTCCACTTT
>NA|TRBV12-3/TRBV12-4|TRBJ1-5|NA
CASSLGVGGINQPQHF
TGTGCCAGCAGTTTAGGTGTCGGGGGTATTAATCAGCCCCAGCATTTT
>NA|TRBV29-1|TRBJ2-7|few
CSVVGPYEQYF
TGCAGCGTTGTGGGACCCTACGAGCAGTACTTC
>NA|TRBV7-2|TRBJ1-6|NA
CASSGSGTNNSPLHF
TGTGCCAGCAGCGGATCCGGTACAAATAATTCACCCCTCCACTTT
>NA|TRBV7-2|TRBJ2-7|NA
CASRSAGQQYF
TGTGCCAGCAGATCTGCAGGACAGCAGTACTTC
>NA|TRBV29-1|TRBJ2-3|few
CSGTGITDTQYF
TGCAGCGGGACCGGAATAACAGATACGCAGTATTTT
>NA|TRBV20-1|TRBJ2-3|NA
CSARDPIRAFHSDTQYF
TGCAGTGCTAGAGATCCCATACGAGCCTTCCACTCAGATACGCAGTATTTT
>TRBD2|TRBV23-1|TRBJ2-1|NA
CASSLLRGNHYNEQFF
TGCGCCAGCAGCCTACTGCGGGGGAACCACTACAATGAGCAGTTCTTC
>TRBD1|TRBV11-1|TRBJ2-7|NA
CASSLAEGTGFEQYF
TGTGCCAGCAGCTTAGCCGAAGGGACAGGGTTCGAGCAGTACTTC
>NA|TRBV6-5|TRBJ1-4|NA
CASGYSQGSNEKLFF
TGTGCCAGCGGTTACTCACAGGGTTCTAATGAAAAACTGTTTTTT
>NA|TRBV6-6|TRBJ2-4|NA
CASSYRKTGSIAKNIQYF
TGTGCCAGCAGTTACCGAAAGACAGGTTCCATCGCCAAAAACATTCAGTACTTC
>NA|TRBV4-2|TRBJ2-1|NA
CASSQDASNEQFF
TGTGCCAGCAGCCAAGATGCCAGCAATGAGCAGTTCTTC
>NA|TRBV28|TRBJ2-7|once
CASYLVSPNRDSYEQYF
TGTGCCAGCTACCTGGTCTCCCCAAACAGGGACTCCTACGAGCAGTACTTC
>NA|TRBV28|TRBJ2-2|NA
CASSSSRELFF
TGTGCCAGCAGTTCCTCGAGGGAGCTGTTTTTT
>NA|TRBV4-3|TRBJ2-5|NA
CASSQMGNKETQYF
TGCGCCAGCAGCCAAATGGGGAATAAAGAGACCCAGTACTTC
>TRBD1|TRBV18|TRBJ1-2|NA
CASSPGQGAPDYGYTF
TGTGCCAGCTCACCGGGACAGGGGGCTCCTGACTATGGCTACACCTTC
>NA|TRBV5-1|TRBJ2-1|NA
CASSFGGFASYEQFF
TGCGCCAGCAGCTTTGGAGGGTTCGCATCCTACGAGCAGTTCTTC
>TRBD2|TRBV7-8|TRBJ2-1|NA
CASSPPRGEDGANEQFF
TGTGCCAGCAGCCCTCCACGGGGGGAGGATGGGGCGAATGAGCAGTTCTTC
>NA|TRBV4-3|TRBJ2-1|few
CASSQGTGVGYNEQFF
TGCGCCAGCAGCCAAGGGACGGGAGTAGGCTACAATGAGCAGTTCTTC
>NA|TRBV7-2|TRBJ2-1|NA
CASTPNRNEQFF
TGTGCCAGCACCCCGAATCGGAATGAGCAGTTCTTC
>TRBD1|TRBV7-9|TRBJ1-2|NA
CASRQGADGYTF
TGTGCCAGCAGACAGGGGGCAGATGGCTACACCTTC
>TRBD2|TRBV5-1|TRBJ2-1|NA
CASSLGISGGASYNEQFF
TGCGCCAGCAGCTTGGGTATTAGCGGGGGAGCCTCCTACAATGAGCAGTTCTTC
>NA|TRBV28|TRBJ1-5|NA
CASIRGARNQPQHF
TGTGCCAGCATCCGCGGGGCCCGCAATCAGCCCCAGCATTTT
>TRBD1|TRBV11-2|TRBJ2-5|NA
CASSSLTGRGETQYF
TGTGCCAGCAGCTCATTGACAGGGAGAGGGGAGACCCAGTACTTC
>TRBD1|TRBV23-1|TRBJ1-1|few
CASSRPTGEDTEAFF
TGCGCCAGCAGTCGCCCGACAGGGGAGGACACTGAAGCTTTCTTT
>TRBD1|TRBV3-1|TRBJ1-2|NA
CASSPRGQGFFGYTF
TGTGCCAGCAGCCCCCGGGGACAGGGATTTTTTGGCTACACCTTC
>TRBD1|TRBV6-5|TRBJ1-1|NA
CASRRAGQGATEAFF
TGTGCCAGCAGGAGGGCCGGACAGGGGGCCACTGAAGCTTTCTTT
>NA|TRBV21-1|TRBJ2-5|NA
CASSKVRRGTQETQYF
TGTGCCAGTAGCAAAGTCAGAAGGGGCACTCAAGAGACCCAGTACTTC
>TRBD2|TRBV7-2|TRBJ2-5|many
CASSLRYGASGYQETQYF
TGTGCCAGCAGCTTAAGATATGGGGCTAGCGGATACCAAGAGACCCAGTACTTC
>NA|TRBV20-1|TRBJ2-5|NA
CSAVRVRQETQYF
TGCAGTGCTGTACGAGTTAGACAAGAGACCCAGTACTTC
>NA|TRBV7-8|TRBJ2-2|NA
CASSLRAGTNTGELFF
TGTGCCAGCAGCTTACGGGCGGGGACGAACACCGGGGAGCTGTTTTTT
>NA|TRBV29-1|TRBJ2-1|few
CSVESEIAGNEQFF
TGCAGCGTAGAATCTGAGATTGCGGGAAATGAGCAGTTCTTC
>NA|TRBV9|TRBJ2-1|once
CASSAQSYNEQFF
TGTGCCAGCAGCGCCCAGTCTTACAATGAGCAGTTCTTC
>NA|TRBV29-1|TRBJ1-6|NA
CSVAFGGKNSPLHF
TGCAGCGTTGCGTTCGGGGGGAAGAATTCACCCCTCCACTTT
>TRBD2|TRBV29-1|TRBJ2-4|NA
CSVEGTSGETLTLSKNIQYF
TGCAGCGTTGAGGGGACTAGCGGGGAGACCCTTACCTTATCCAAAAACATTCAGTACTTC
>TRBD1|TRBV20-1|TRBJ2-5|NA
CSALFTGGIETQYF
TGCAGTGCTCTATTCACAGGGGGCATAGAGACCCAGTACTTC